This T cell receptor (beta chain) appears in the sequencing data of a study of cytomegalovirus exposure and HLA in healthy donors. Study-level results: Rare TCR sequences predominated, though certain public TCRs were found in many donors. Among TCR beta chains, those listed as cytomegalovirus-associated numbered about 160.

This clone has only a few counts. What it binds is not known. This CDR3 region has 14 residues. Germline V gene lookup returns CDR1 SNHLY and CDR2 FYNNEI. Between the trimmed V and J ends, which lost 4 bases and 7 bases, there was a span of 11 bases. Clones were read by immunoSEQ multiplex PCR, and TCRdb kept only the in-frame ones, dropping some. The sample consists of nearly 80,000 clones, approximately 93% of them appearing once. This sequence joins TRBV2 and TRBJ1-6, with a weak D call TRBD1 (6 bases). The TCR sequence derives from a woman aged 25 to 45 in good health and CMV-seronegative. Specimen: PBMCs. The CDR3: CASSVEGGNSPLHF. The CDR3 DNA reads TGTGCCAGCAGTGTCGAGGGGGGGAATTCACCCCTCCACTTT.